Listed here is a single TCR beta chain. The target antigen is unknown. The sample originates from a study of T cell responses to AZD1222 COVID-19 vaccine. On the study more broadly: Pooled together were second doses at about 4 or about 12 weeks.

Study-wide results and caveats: Unmutated variant regions are reportedly the target of nearly half of TCRs that are spike-specific. Only five to seven AZD1222 recipients tested seropositive at baseline. In a largely white British group with more females than males, clonal diversity was possibly underestimated.

TCRdb keeps only in-frame clones here, not all; method: immunoSEQ multiplex PCR. The sample holds about 170,000 clones, about 92% seen once. Germline CDR1 is MNHEY and CDR2 is SVGAGI. V gave up 6 bases and J gave up 6 bases; unmatched junction bases: 4. The CDR3 spans 13 residues. Material: peripheral blood, obtained on day 0 of AZD1222 vaccination. This clonotype originated in an adult in good health. The chain is built from TRBV6-5 and TRBJ2-4; 8 bases agree with TRBD2. CDR3 nucleotide sequence: TGTGCCAGCAGCCGCGGACTAGCAAACATTCAGTACTTC. Protein: CASSRGLANIQYF.